This TCR beta chain was sequenced in a study of T cell changes during pregnancy in multiple sclerosis. Assay: immunoSEQ multiplex PCR; the TCRdb copy retains only in-frame clones and omits some. The data hold roughly 18,000 clones, with 80% to 90% observed a single time. The V and J ends lost 5 bases and 1 base respectively, with 11 bases between them. CDR3 length equals 14 residues. CDR1 is SGHAT, CDR2 FQNNGV, per germline. This receptor was obtained from a female donor in good health, enrolled as a control in a pregnancy study. This chain joins TRBV11-2 and TRBJ1-1; D is unresolved. The material was CD8+ T cells from peripheral blood mononuclear cells, obtained after pregnancy. CDR3 loop: CASSSMGPNTEAFF. The CDR3 region has the DNA TGTGCCAGCAGCAGTATGGGCCCGAACACTGAAGCTTTCTTT.